This entry lists 18 T cell receptor beta chains sequenced from one sample in a study of shared clonotypes between healthy human individuals. The protocol was immunoSEQ multiplex PCR, while the TCRdb copy is restricted to in-frame clones and leaves out a portion. The table includes roughly 2.4 million clones, approximately 95% detected once. Sequencing input: naive CD4+ T cells sorted from blood. The subset here: CD45RA+ positively selected. The receptors shown here come from a man younger than 35 in good health.

This clone is a singleton in its sample. The rearrangement links TRBV9 to TRBJ2-1; 11 bases agree with TRBD2. V trimming: 0 bases; J trimming: 7 bases; junction bases outside the gene matches: 3. CDR3 length: 15 amino acids. The germline V gene has CDR1 SGDLS and CDR2 YYNGEE. The CDR3 bases are TGTGCCAGCAGCGTAGATTCTAGCGGGAGGAATGAGCAGTTCTTC. It yields the protein CASSVDSSGRNEQFF.

The genes are TRBV11-2 and TRBJ1-4; TRBD1 matches at 9 bases. The CDR3 consists of 17 residues. The germline CDR1 and CDR2 sequences are SGHAT and FQNNGV. V gave up 5 bases and J gave up 7 bases; unmatched junction bases: 14. DNA for the CDR3: TGTGCCAGCAGCCTGACGCGTTTTGGGACAGGGAGTGAAAAACTGTTTTTT. This translates into CASSLTRFGTGSEKLFF.

The chain's CDR3 is CASSENGQGNSYNEQFF. The CDR3 nucleotides read TGTGCCAGCAGTGAAAACGGACAGGGGAACTCCTACAATGAGCAGTTCTTC. The chain combines TRBV25-1 with TRBJ2-1, with 9 bases that match TRBD1. With 2 bases clipped from V and 0 bases from J, the junction kept 5 bases outside the gene matches. Germline V CDR1 and CDR2: MGHDK, SYGVNS. The CDR3 has 17 amino acids.

With regard to this clone: Compared with germline, one end of the junction differs, possibly owing to a read error. This chain joins TRBV5-1 and TRBJ1-1; D might be TRBD1 (5 bases). The CDR3 length is 13 residues. Per the germline V gene, CDR1 is SGHRS and CDR2 is YFSETQ. CDR3 amino acids: CASSLEGTEYDLF. CDR3 DNA: TGCGCCAGCAGCTTGGAAGGGACCGAGTATGATCTCTTT.

The count of this clone is one. The chain is built from TRBV9 and TRBJ2-1; unclear D gene. Germline V gene sequence: CDR1 SGDLS, CDR2 YYNGEE. The ends were cut back, 0 bases at V and 2 bases at J, with 12 bases in the middle. The CDR3 spans 16 residues. The CDR3 sequence: CASSVGLGPAYNEQFF. Written as DNA, the CDR3 is TGTGCCAGCAGCGTAGGGTTAGGGCCTGCCTACAATGAGCAGTTCTTC.

The chain has TRBV6-1 and TRBJ1-1, with a weak D call TRBD1 (5 bases). Germline V gene data show CDR1 as MNHNS and CDR2 as SASEGT. The CDR3 runs to 13 residues. Trimming pared 5 bases from V and 8 bases from J, leaving 15 bases between. The CDR3 sequence is CASSSGYGREAFF. As DNA, the CDR3 is TGTGCCAGCAGTTCAGGGTACGGTAGGGAAGCTTTCTTT.

This clone was detected once. The rearrangement uses TRBV11-2 and TRBJ2-7, with D hard to call. Looked up from germline, CDR1 is SGHAT and CDR2 is FQNNGV. CDR3 size: 14 residues. The V end lost 3 bases, the J end lost 0 bases, and 9 bases lay between the germline ends. CDR3 residues: CASSFTSISYEQYF. CDR3 DNA sequence: TGTGCCAGCAGCTTTACGAGCATCTCCTACGAGCAGTACTTC.

The chain couples TRBV18 to TRBJ2-6, with D perhaps matching TRBD1 or TRBD2 (5 bases each). CDR3 size: 15 residues. V was clipped by 5 bases and J by 0 bases, with 8 bases between them. From germline, CDR1 is KGHSH and CDR2 LQKENI. This chain's CDR3 is CASSAGSSGANVLTF. In DNA form, the CDR3 reads TGTGCCAGCTCAGCAGGGAGCTCTGGGGCCAACGTCCTGACTTTC.

This sequence joins TRBV27 and TRBJ2-1; D may match TRBD1 or TRBD2 (5 bases each). The V gene lost 5 bases and the J gene lost 8 bases, with 16 bases spanning the gap. In germline, CDR1 is MNHEY, CDR2 SMNVEV (reference sequence). The CDR3 runs 14 residues. CDR3 sequence: CASSPLGATDEQFF. The CDR3 DNA sequence: TGTGCCAGCAGTCCCCTCGGGGCCACCGATGAGCAGTTCTTC.

CDR3 region: CASSSGQGNTGELFF. CDR3 nucleotides: TGTGCCAGCAGCTCGGGACAGGGTAACACCGGGGAGCTGTTTTTT. This rearrangement joins TRBV7-6 to TRBJ2-2, with 9 bases matching TRBD1. V shed 4 bases, J shed 2 bases, and the junction held 2 bases outside the gene matches. Germline CDR1 and CDR2: SGHVS and FNYEAQ. CDR3 length equals 15 residues. Supplemented by reference TRBV7-6 and TRBJ2-2, the full variable domain reads GAGVSQSPRYKVTKRGQDVALRCDPISGHVSLYWYRQALGQGPEFLTYFNYEAQQDKSGLPNDRFSAERPEGSISTLTIQRTEQRDSAMYRCASSSGQGNTGELFFGEGSRLTVL.

This chain connects TRBV28 to TRBJ1-2; D possibly corresponds to TRBD1 (6 bases). Germline-derived CDR1 and CDR2 are MDHEN and SYDVKM. The V end lost 2 bases, the J end lost 1 base, and 11 bases lay between the germline ends. This CDR3 comprises 15 residues. The DNA for the CDR3 is TGTGCCAGCAGTTTACCCGCCAGGGGTAACTATGGCTACACCTTC. Amino acid sequence: CASSLPARGNYGYTF.

Regarding this clone: In the same sample, other DNA sequences code for this CDR3. DNA for the CDR3: TGTGCCAGCAGTCCCCTCGGGGGGTACGAGCAGTACTTC. Encoded protein: CASSPLGGYEQYF. This chain links TRBV27 with TRBJ2-7; 7 bases are shared with TRBD2. The CDR3 has 13 amino acids. V was pared by 5 bases and J by 4 bases, with 5 bases of the junction left unmatched. Germline V gene sequence: CDR1 MNHEY, CDR2 SMNVEV (reference sequence).

The rearrangement links TRBV19 to TRBJ2-5, with D unresolved. This CDR3 contains 15 residues. Germline V gene data show CDR1 as LNHDA and CDR2 as SQIVND (reference sequence). The V and J ends lost 6 bases and 2 bases respectively, with 16 bases between them. CDR3 nucleotides: TGTGCCAGTAGCCTACCCCCGGCGAGACAAGAGACCCAGTACTTC. Translating gives CASSLPPARQETQYF.

This clone was seen a few times. The chain recombines TRBV5-1 with TRBJ1-6; TRBD1 aligns across 9 bases. Germline values: CDR1 SGHRS, CDR2 YFSETQ. The V gene end was trimmed by 4 bases and the J gene end by 8 bases; junction bases not matched to a gene: 7. This CDR3 spans 15 amino acids. As DNA, the CDR3 is TGCGCCAGCAGCCTGACGGGACAGGGTTATTCACCCCTCCACTTT. This encodes CASSLTGQGYSPLHF.

CDR3 residues: CASTLSSGASGSTYEQYF. DNA for the CDR3: TGTGCCAGCACACTCTCCTCGGGGGCTAGCGGGAGTACTTACGAGCAGTACTTC. This chain uses TRBV11-2 with TRBJ2-7; 10 bases are a match to TRBD2. There are 18 residues in the CDR3. The V and J ends lost 7 bases and 4 bases, in that order; junction bases with no gene match: 19. Germline CDR1 reads SGHAT; CDR2 reads FQNNGV.

For the CDR3, the DNA is TGTGCCTGGAGTCCAAAGGGGTCCTCTGGAAACACCATATATTTT. Protein: CAWSPKGSSGNTIYF. The rearrangement joins TRBV30 to TRBJ1-3; weak D call: TRBD1 (5 bases). CDR1 is GTSNPN and CDR2 is SVGIG in the germline V gene (reference sequence). CDR3 length: 15 residues. The V end lost 2 bases, the J end lost 0 bases, and 11 bases lay between the germline ends.

The V and J genes are TRBV5-4 and TRBJ2-7; D is ambiguous. Germline values: CDR1 SGHNT, CDR2 YYREEE (reference sequence). This CDR3 comprises 13 residues. Trimming shortened V by 1 base and J by 2 bases, and 7 bases separated the two germline ends. The CDR3 region is CASSLTSAYEQYF. Written as DNA, the CDR3 is TGTGCCAGCAGCTTGACGTCGGCCTACGAGCAGTACTTC.

The rearrangement links TRBV2 to TRBJ1-3; 7 bases fit TRBD1. Germline CDR1 SNHLY, CDR2 FYNNEI. The CDR3 covers 16 residues. Germline trimming cut 5 bases from V and 3 bases from J; bases unmatched to any gene: 10. CDR3 sequence (DNA): TGTGCCAGCAGTCAAGTACCATCAGGGGGTGGAAACACCATATATTTT. Translated: CASSQVPSGGGNTIYF.